Listed here is a single T cell receptor beta chain. Seattle patient enrollment occurred during active infection, with longitudinal follow-up thereafter. The CDR3 loop spans 15 amino acids. Trimming removed 3 bases from V and 2 bases from J, with 11 bases in between. Looked up from germline, CDR1 is MGHRA and CDR2 is YSYEKL. This specimen belongs to a study of blood T cell repertoires in COVID-19. Looking at the study overall: Specimens from acute and convalescent COVID-19 originated in the United States, Italy and Spain. T cells, B-cell-depleted T cells, or PBMCs supplied cDNA or gDNA.

Original processing notes: Amplification of reference gene primers was used by the study to estimate nucleated cell counts. TCRdb keeps only in-frame clones here, not all; method: immunoSEQ multiplex PCR. V and J calls plus clone size are reproduced from that table; the DNA served to infer D and trimming. The profile shows some 290,000 clones, approximately 89% of them singletons. The source is a woman aged 30 to 39 with COVID-19, enrolled during active disease. The chain recombines TRBV4-1 with TRBJ1-3, with D maybe TRBD1 (6 bases). The specimen was peripheral blood. This chain's CDR3 is CASSHPQGTGNTIYF. The CDR3 coding sequence is TGCGCCAGCAGCCATCCACAGGGAACTGGAAACACCATATATTTT.